The present entry profiles one TCR beta chain with its context. This specimen belongs to a study of blood T cell repertoires in COVID-19. On the study more broadly: COVID-19 samples from acute and convalescent phases originated in the United States, Italy and Spain. PBMCs, B-cell-depleted T cells, or T cells were the source of the cDNA or gDNA that made up the material.

Authors' analysis steps: Quantification of nucleated cells was approximated via reference gene primer amplification. Produced via immunoSEQ multiplex PCR; TCRdb's table is partial and in-frame only. V, J and clone size reflect that table, while D and trimming were determined from the DNA. The top ten clones hold about 2.5% of a sample with roughly 150,000 clones, around nine tenths of them seen once. The CDR3 contains 14 residues. The germline CDR1 and CDR2 sequences are MDHEN and SYDVKM. V lost 7 bases and J 3 bases, leaving 16 bases between the germline ends. The sample was peripheral blood. The receptor was isolated from a woman of 80 years or more with COVID-19, enrolled during active disease. The V call is TRBV28, the J call TRBJ2-7, with D perhaps matching TRBD2 (6 bases). The CDR3 nucleotides are TGTGCCAGCAATTGGACTCCGGGGGACTACGAGCAGTACTTC. This gives the protein CASNWTPGDYEQYF.